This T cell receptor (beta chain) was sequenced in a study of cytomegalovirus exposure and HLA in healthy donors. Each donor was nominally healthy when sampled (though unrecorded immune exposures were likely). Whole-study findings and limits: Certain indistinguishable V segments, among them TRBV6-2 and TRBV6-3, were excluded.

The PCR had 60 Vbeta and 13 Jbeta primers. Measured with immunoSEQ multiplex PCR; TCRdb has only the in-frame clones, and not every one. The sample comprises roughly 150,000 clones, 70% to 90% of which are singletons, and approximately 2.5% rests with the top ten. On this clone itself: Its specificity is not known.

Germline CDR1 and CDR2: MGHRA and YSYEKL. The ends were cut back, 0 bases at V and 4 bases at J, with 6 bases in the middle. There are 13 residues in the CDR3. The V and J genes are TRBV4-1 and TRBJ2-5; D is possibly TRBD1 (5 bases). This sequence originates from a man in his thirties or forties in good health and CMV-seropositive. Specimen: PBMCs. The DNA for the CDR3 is TGCGCCAGCAGCCAAGATCAGGGAGAGACCCAGTACTTC. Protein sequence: CASSQDQGETQYF.